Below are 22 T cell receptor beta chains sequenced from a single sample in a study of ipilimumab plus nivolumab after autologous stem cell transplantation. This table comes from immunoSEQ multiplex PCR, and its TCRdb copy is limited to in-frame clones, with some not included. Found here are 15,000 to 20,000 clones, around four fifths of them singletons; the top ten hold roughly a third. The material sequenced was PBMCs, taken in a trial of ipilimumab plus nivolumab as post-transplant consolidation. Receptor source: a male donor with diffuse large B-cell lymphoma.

The CDR3 here is CASSPRTSGRPNEQYF. The CDR3 coding sequence is TGTGCCAGCAGCCCCCGGACTAGCGGAAGACCTAACGAGCAGTACTTC. The chain is built from TRBV11-3 and TRBJ2-7; TRBD2 matches 10 bases. This CDR3 spans 16 amino acids. Germline CDR1 SGHNT, CDR2 YENEEA. Unmatched junction bases numbered 12, after V lost 5 bases and J lost 5 bases.

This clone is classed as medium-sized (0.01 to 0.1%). DNA of the CDR3: TGTGCCAGCATGTTTACCTTCTATGGCTACACCTTC. Translated: CASMFTFYGYTF. V gene TRBV2 combines with J gene TRBJ1-2; no firm D call. CDR1 and CDR2 (germline): SNHLY, FYNNEI. Deletions cut 7 bases from V and 4 bases from J, with 10 bases between. This CDR3 has 12 residues.

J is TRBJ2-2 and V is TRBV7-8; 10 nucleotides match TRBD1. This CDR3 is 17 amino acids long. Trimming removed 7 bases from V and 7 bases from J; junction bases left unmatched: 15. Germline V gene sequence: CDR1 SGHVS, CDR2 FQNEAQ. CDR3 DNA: TGTGCCAGCACCGAGAGGGCGACAGGGGGCACGGGCGGGGAGCTGTTTTTT. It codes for CASTERATGGTGGELFF.

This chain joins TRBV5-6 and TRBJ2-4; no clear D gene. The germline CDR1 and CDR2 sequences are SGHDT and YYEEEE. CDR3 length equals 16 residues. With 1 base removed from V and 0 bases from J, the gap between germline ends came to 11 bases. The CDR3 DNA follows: TGTGCCAGCAGCTTGAAAGGTATCCTAGCCAAAAACATTCAGTACTTC. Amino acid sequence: CASSLKGILAKNIQYF.

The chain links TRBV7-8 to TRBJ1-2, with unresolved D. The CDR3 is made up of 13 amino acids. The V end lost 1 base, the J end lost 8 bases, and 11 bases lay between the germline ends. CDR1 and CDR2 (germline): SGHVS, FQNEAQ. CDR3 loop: CASSLGATQGYTF. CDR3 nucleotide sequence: TGTGCCAGCAGCTTAGGGGCGACTCAGGGCTACACCTTC.

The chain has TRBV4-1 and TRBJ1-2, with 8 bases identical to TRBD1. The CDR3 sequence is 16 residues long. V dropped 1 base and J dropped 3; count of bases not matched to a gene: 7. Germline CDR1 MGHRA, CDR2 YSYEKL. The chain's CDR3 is CASSQGGRGRDYGYTF. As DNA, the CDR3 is TGCGCCAGCAGCCAAGGCGGCAGGGGGCGTGACTATGGCTACACCTTC.

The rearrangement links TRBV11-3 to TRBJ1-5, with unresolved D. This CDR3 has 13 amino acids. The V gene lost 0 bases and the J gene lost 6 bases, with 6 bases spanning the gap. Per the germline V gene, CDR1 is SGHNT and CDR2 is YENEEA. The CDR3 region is CASSLDSRQPQHF. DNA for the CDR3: TGTGCCAGCAGCTTAGACTCGCGTCAGCCCCAGCATTTT.

The CDR3 sequence is CASSLVRDTHNEQFF. The CDR3, as DNA: TGTGCCAGCAGCTTAGTTCGGGACACACACAATGAGCAGTTCTTC. V and J are TRBV7-2 and TRBJ2-1; perhaps TRBD1 as D (6 bases). Per germline, CDR1 SGHTA and CDR2 FQGNSA. V lost 1 base and J lost 5, with 12 bases in between. This CDR3 comprises 15 residues.

This chain's CDR3 is CASSFSNEQFF. The CDR3 region has the DNA TGTGCCAGCTCTTTCAGCAATGAGCAGTTCTTC. The genes are TRBV2 and TRBJ2-1, with D uncertain. Deletions cut 8 bases from V and 6 bases from J, with 8 bases between. Per germline, CDR1 SNHLY and CDR2 FYNNEI. There are 11 residues in the CDR3.

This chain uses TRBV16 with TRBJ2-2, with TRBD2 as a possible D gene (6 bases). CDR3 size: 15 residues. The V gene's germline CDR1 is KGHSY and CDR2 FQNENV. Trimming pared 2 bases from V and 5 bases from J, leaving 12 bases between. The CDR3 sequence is CASSQGGDGTGELFF. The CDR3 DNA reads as TGTGCCAGCAGCCAAGGAGGGGATGGGACCGGGGAGCTGTTTTTT.

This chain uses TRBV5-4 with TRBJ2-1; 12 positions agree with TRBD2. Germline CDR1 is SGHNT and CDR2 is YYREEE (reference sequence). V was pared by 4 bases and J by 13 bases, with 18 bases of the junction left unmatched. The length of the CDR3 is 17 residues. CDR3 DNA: TGTGCCAGCAGCCCTGGGGTGGCTAGCGGGGGGGCCGGCCCTCAGTTCTTC. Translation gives CASSPGVASGGAGPQFF.

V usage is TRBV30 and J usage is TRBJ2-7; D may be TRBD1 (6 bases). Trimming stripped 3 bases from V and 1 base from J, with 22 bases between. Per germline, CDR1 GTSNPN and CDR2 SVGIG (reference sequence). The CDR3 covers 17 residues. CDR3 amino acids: CAWSRGQRLLRSYEQYF. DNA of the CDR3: TGTGCCTGGAGCCGAGGACAGAGACTTCTTCGGTCCTACGAGCAGTACTTC.

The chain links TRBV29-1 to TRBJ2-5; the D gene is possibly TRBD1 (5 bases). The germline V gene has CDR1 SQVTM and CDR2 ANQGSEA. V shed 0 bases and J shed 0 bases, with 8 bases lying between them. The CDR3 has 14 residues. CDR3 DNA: TGCAGCGTTGAAGATGTCAGGGACCAAGAGACCCAGTACTTC. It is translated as CSVEDVRDQETQYF.

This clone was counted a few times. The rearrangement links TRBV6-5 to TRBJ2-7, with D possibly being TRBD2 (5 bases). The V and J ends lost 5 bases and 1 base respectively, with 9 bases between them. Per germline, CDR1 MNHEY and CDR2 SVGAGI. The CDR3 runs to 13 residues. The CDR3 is CASSEGRSYEQYF. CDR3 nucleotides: TGTGCCAGCAGTGAGGGAAGGTCCTACGAGCAGTACTTC.

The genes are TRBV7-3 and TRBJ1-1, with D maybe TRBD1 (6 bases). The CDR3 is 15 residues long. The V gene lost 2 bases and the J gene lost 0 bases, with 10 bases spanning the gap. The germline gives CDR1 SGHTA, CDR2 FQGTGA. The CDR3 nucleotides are TGTGCCAGCAGCTTAGAAGGGGGTATGAACACTGAAGCTTTCTTT. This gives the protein CASSLEGGMNTEAFF.

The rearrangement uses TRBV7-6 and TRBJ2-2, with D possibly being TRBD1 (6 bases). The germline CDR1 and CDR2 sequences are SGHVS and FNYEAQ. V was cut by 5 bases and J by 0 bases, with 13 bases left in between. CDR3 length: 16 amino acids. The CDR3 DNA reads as TGTGCCAGCAGCAGTTTTGGGGGCGCGAACACCGGGGAGCTGTTTTTT. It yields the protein CASSSFGGANTGELFF.

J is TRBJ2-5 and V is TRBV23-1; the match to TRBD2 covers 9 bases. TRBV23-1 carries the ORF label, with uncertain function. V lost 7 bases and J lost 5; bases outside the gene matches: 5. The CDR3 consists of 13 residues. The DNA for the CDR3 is TGCGCCAGCAAACTAGCGGGCCTGGAGACCCAGTACTTC. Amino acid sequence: CASKLAGLETQYF.

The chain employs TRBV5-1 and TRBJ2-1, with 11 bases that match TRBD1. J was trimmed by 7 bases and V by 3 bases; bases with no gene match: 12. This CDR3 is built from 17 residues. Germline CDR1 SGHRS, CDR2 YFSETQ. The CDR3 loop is CASSSLARDRGSNEQFF. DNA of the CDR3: TGCGCCAGCAGCTCCTTGGCCCGGGACAGGGGGTCTAATGAGCAGTTCTTC.

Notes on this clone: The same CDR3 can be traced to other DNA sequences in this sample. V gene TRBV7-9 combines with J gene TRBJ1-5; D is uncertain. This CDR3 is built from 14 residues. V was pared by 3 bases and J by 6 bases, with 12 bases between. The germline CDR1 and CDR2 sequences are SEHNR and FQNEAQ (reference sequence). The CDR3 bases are TGTGCCAGCAGCTTGGATGGGGTACTTCAGCCCCAGCATTTT. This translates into CASSLDGVLQPQHF. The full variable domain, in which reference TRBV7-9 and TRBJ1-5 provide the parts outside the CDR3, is DTGVSQNPRHKITKRGQNVTFRCDPISEHNRLYWYRQTLGQGPEFLTYFQNEAQLEKSRLLSDRFSAERPKGSFSTLEIQRTEQGDSAMYLCASSLDGVLQPQHFGDGTRLSIL.

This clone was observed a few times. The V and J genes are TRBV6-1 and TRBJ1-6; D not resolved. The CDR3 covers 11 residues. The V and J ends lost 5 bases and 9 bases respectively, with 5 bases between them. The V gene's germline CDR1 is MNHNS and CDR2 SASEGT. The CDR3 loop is CASSFISPLHF. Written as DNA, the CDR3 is TGTGCCAGCAGTTTTATTTCACCCCTCCACTTT.

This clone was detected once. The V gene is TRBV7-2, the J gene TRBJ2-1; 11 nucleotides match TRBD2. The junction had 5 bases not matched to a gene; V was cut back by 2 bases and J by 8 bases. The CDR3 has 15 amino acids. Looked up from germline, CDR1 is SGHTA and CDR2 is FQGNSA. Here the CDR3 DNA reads TGTGCCAGCAGCTTACCAGGACTAGCGGGCTATGAGCAGTTCTTC. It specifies CASSLPGLAGYEQFF. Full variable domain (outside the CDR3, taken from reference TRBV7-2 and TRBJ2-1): GAGVSQSPSNKVTEKGKDVELRCDPISGHTALYWYRQSLGQGLEFLIYFQGNSAPDKSGLPSDRFSAERTGGSVSTLTIQRTQQEDSAVYLCASSLPGLAGYEQFFGPGTRLTVL.

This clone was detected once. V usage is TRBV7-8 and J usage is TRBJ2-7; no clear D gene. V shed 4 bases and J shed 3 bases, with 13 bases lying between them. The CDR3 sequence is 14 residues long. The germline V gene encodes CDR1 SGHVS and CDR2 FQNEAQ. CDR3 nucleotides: TGTGCCAGCAGCTCCCGGTCCTTTAGCTACGAGCAGTACTTC. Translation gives CASSSRSFSYEQYF.